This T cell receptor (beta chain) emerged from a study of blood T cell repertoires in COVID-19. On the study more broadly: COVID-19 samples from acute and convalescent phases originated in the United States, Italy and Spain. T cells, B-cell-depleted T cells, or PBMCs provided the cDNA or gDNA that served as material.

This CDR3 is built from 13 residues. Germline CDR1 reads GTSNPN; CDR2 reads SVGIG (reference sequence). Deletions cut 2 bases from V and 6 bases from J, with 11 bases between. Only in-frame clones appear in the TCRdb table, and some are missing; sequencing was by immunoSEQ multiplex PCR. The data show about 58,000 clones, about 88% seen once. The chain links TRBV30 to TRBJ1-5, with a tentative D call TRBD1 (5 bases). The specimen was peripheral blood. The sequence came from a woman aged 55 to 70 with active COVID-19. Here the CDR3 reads CAWSRGVAQPQHF. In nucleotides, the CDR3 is TGTGCCTGGAGTCGGGGGGTCGCTCAGCCCCAGCATTTT.